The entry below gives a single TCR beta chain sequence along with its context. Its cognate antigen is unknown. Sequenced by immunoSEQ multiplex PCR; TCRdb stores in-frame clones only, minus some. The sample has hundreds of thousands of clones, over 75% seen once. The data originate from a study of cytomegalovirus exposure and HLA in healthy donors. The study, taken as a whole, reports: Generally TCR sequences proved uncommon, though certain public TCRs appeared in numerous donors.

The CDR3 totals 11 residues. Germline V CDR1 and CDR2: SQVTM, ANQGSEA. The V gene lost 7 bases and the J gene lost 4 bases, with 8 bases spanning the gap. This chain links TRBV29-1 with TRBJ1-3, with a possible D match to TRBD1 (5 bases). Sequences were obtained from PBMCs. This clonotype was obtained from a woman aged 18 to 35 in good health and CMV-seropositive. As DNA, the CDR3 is TGCAGCGGGCGGACAGGAAACACCATATATTTT. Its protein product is CSGRTGNTIYF.